This T cell receptor beta chain was sequenced during a study of cytomegalovirus exposure and HLA in healthy donors. Points from the study as a whole: A later analysis found TCR association rates differed by HLA locus, highest for DRB1 and lowest for HLA-C. Common viral pathogens seemed to be connected with several of the most significant clusters, according to a later analysis. Clonal expansion was found to be greater in HLA-associated TCR beta chains than in equally common others in a later analysis.

Remarks on this clone: No antigen is known for it.

This CDR3 is built from 14 residues. Trimming shortened V by 6 bases and J by 6 bases, and 17 bases separated the two germline ends. CDR1 is SGHTA and CDR2 is FQGNSA in the germline V gene. PCR was performed using 60 Vbeta and 13 Jbeta primers. Repertoires were generated with immunoSEQ multiplex PCR, while TCRdb's copy carries only in-frame clones and drops some. The sample shows 100,000 to 150,000 clones, 15% of them seen only once. The sequenced sample consisted of PBMCs. The rearrangement uses TRBV7-2 and TRBJ1-1; possibly TRBD1 for D (6 bases). This sequence originates from a woman aged 18-30 years in good health and CMV-seronegative. This CDR3 reads CASSLTGSSPEAFF. The CDR3, as DNA: TGTGCCAGCAGTTTGACAGGAAGTAGCCCTGAAGCTTTCTTT.